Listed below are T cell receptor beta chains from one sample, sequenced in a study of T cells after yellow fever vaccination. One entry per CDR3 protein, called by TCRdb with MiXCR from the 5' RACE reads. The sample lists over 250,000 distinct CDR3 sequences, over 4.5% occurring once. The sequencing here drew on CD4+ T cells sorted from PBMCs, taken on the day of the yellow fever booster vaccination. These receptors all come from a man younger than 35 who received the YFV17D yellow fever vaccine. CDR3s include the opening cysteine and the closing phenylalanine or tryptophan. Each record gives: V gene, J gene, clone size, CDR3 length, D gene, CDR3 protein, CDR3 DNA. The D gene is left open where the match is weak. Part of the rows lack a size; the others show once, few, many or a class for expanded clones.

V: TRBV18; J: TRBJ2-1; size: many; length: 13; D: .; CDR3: CASSPEIQGMEFF; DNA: TGTGCCAGCTCACCCGAGATTCAGGGAATGGAGTTCTTC
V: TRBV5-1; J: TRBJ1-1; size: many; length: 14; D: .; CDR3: CASSAGTANTEAFF; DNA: TGCGCCAGCAGCGCCGGCACCGCGAACACTGAAGCTTTCTTT
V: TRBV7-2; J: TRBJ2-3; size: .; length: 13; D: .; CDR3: CATRWRVTDTQYF; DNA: TGTGCCACCCGGTGGAGGGTCACAGATACGCAGTATTTT
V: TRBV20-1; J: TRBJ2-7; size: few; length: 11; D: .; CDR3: CSAERGSEQYF; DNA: TGCAGTGCTGAAAGGGGATCCGAGCAGTACTTC
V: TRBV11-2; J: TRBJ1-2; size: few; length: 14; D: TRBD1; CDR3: CASSAGTGNYGYTF; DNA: TGTGCCAGCAGCGCCGGGACAGGGAACTATGGCTACACCTTC
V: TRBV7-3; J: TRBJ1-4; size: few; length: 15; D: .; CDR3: CASSFAGTTNEKLFF; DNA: TGTGCCAGCAGCTTCGCAGGGACAACTAATGAAAAACTGTTTTTT
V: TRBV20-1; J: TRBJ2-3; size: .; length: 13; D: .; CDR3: CSATRPPINTQYF; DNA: TGCAGTGCTACGCGTCCTCCGATAAATACGCAGTATTTT
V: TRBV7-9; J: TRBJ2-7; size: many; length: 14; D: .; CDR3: CASSPQGGGIEQYF; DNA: TGTGCCAGCAGCCCCCAGGGAGGGGGTATCGAGCAGTACTTC
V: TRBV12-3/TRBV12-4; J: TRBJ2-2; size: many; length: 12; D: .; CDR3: CASSPQTVTPFF; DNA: TGTGCCAGCAGTCCGCAGACAGTCACCCCGTTTTTT
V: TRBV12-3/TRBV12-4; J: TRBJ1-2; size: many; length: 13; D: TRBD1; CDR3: CASSSTGGRGYTF; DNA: TGTGCCAGCAGTTCGACAGGGGGCAGGGGCTACACCTTC
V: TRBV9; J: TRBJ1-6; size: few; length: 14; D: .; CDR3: CASSGRAPNSPLHF; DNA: TGTGCCAGCAGCGGACGGGCCCCTAATTCACCCCTCCACTTT
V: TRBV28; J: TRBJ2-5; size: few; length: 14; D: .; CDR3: CASSRGGLEQTQYF; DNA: TGTGCCAGCAGCCGCGGCGGCCTTGAACAGACCCAGTACTTC
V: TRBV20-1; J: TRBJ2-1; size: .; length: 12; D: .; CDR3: CSAREGSGEQFF; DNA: TGCAGTGCTAGAGAGGGCTCCGGTGAGCAGTTCTTC
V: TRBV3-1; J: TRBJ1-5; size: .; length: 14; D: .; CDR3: CASSLRLGNQPQHF; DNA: TGTGCCAGCAGCCTAAGACTTGGCAATCAGCCCCAGCATTTT
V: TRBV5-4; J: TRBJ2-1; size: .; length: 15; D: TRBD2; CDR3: CASSPGGANYNEQFF; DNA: TGTGCCAGCAGCCCGGGAGGGGCGAACTACAATGAGCAGTTCTTC
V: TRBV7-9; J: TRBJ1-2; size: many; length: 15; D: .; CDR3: CASSFADRPNYGYTF; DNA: TGTGCCAGCAGCTTTGCTGACCGTCCTAACTATGGCTACACCTTC
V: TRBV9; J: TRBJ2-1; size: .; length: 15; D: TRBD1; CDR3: CASSAGQAGYNEQFF; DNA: TGTGCCAGCAGCGCCGGACAGGCCGGATACAATGAGCAGTTCTTC
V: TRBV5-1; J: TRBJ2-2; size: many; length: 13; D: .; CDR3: CASGLTGTGELFF; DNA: TGCGCCAGCGGACTTACAGGGACCGGGGAGCTGTTTTTT
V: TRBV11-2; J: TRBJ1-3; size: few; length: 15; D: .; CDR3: CASSIDRPSGNTIYF; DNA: TGTGCCAGCAGCATAGACAGGCCCTCTGGAAACACCATATATTTT